The rows below give T cell receptor beta chains drawn from one sample of a study of blood T cell repertoires in COVID-19. Clones were sequenced by immunoSEQ multiplex PCR, and TCRdb holds only the in-frame ones, with some missing. The table records 100,000 or so clones, approximately 89% of them present only once. Sequencing used peripheral blood. The receptor source for this set is a man aged 60 to 69 with acute or convalescent COVID-19. The CDR3 runs from the conserved cysteine through the conserved F or W. Fields, in order: D gene, J gene, V gene, CDR3 length, CDR3 protein. D genes are given only for firm matches.

TRBD1	TRBJ2-7	TRBV6-5	14	CASSYYQGAEEQYF
TRBD1	TRBJ2-7	TRBV25-1	13	CASNGQGSNEQYF
.	TRBJ1-1	TRBV5-1	13	CASSLIQGGEAFF
.	TRBJ1-1	TRBV2	13	CASSDSMNTEAFF
.	TRBJ2-7	TRBV25-1	14	CASRPNRAESEQYF
.	TRBJ1-1	TRBV2	14	CASSRDRLNTEAFF
.	TRBJ1-1	TRBV10-1	14	CASSPTGFETEAFF
TRBD1	TRBJ1-3	TRBV2	14	CASSMGQGGNTIYF
TRBD1	TRBJ2-1	TRBV9	15	CASSVVPTGMDEQFF
.	TRBJ1-5	TRBV11-2	16	CASSQGAGNGNQPQHF
.	TRBJ2-1	TRBV27	16	CASSLTRTDSYNEQFF
.	TRBJ1-3	TRBV28	15	CASITSFSSGNTIYF
.	TRBJ2-1	TRBV19	13	CASSMARANEQFF
TRBD1	TRBJ2-1	TRBV6-5	14	CASSSGQPNNEQFF
.	TRBJ1-5	TRBV2	14	CASRTGGEGQPQHF
TRBD1	TRBJ1-4	TRBV11-2	15	CASSLKPPGGEKLFF
TRBD1	TRBJ1-6	TRBV10-3	15	CAISDRGPYNSPLHF
.	TRBJ2-5	TRBV5-8	14	CASSLVSVQETQYF
TRBD1	TRBJ1-4	TRBV7-3	14	CASSEGQGSEKLFF
TRBD1	TRBJ1-2	TRBV7-9	14	CASSSLQGIEGYTF
TRBD1	TRBJ2-7	TRBV6-6	16	CASSYHLPGQSYEQYF
TRBD1	TRBJ2-3	TRBV5-1	14	CASRRTGVADTQYF
.	TRBJ2-4	TRBV24-1	15	CATSDGGSGRHIQYF
TRBD1	TRBJ2-5	TRBV7-6	16	CASSSGGQGARETQYF
TRBD1	TRBJ1-2	TRBV30	12	CAGRDRGYGYTF
TRBD2	TRBJ2-2	TRBV11-2	14	CASTLAGGTGELFF
TRBD1	TRBJ2-1	TRBV7-9	12	CAGTGFSNEQFF
TRBD1	TRBJ1-3	TRBV19	16	CASSRTGFQVGDTIYF
.	TRBJ2-2	TRBV5-1	16	CASSLAASENTGELFF
TRBD2	TRBJ2-7	TRBV6-1	15	CASSDLRLANYEQYF
.	TRBJ1-2	TRBV19	12	CASTVSRGSYTF
.	TRBJ2-2	TRBV19	15	CASSIEGGGHGELFF
.	TRBJ2-2	TRBV11-2	15	CASSLDPFNTGELFF
TRBD1	TRBJ2-1	TRBV11-2	16	CASSLEGTGFMNEQFF
.	TRBJ2-3	TRBV19	13	CASTPGSADTQYF
.	TRBJ1-3	TRBV28	16	CASSLIQGFAGNTIYF
.	TRBJ1-1	TRBV15	15	CATSRDPGPNTEAFF
TRBD1	TRBJ1-4	TRBV5-4	16	CASSLGGQVLGEKLFF
.	TRBJ2-1	TRBV5-1	14	CASFEGVWNNEQFF
.	TRBJ2-1	TRBV24-1	17	CATSDPLTGSSYNEQFF
TRBD1	TRBJ1-5	TRBV6-5	14	CASRQTGSSQPQHF
.	TRBJ2-7	TRBV5-4	13	CASSLDGKYEQYF
TRBD2	TRBJ2-2	TRBV25-1	16	CASSASGAGGPGELFF
TRBD2	TRBJ2-3	TRBV7-9	15	CASSPARLAGDTQYF
.	TRBJ1-1	TRBV9	14	CASSVVTGMAEAFF
TRBD1	TRBJ1-2	TRBV6-5	15	CASRDERQGSYGYTF
.	TRBJ2-5	TRBV5-1	15	CASSLLLARQETQYF
.	TRBJ2-1	TRBV6-4	17	CASSDSFPSGPYNEQFF
TRBD1	TRBJ1-2	TRBV9	15	CASSALQGAGHGYTF